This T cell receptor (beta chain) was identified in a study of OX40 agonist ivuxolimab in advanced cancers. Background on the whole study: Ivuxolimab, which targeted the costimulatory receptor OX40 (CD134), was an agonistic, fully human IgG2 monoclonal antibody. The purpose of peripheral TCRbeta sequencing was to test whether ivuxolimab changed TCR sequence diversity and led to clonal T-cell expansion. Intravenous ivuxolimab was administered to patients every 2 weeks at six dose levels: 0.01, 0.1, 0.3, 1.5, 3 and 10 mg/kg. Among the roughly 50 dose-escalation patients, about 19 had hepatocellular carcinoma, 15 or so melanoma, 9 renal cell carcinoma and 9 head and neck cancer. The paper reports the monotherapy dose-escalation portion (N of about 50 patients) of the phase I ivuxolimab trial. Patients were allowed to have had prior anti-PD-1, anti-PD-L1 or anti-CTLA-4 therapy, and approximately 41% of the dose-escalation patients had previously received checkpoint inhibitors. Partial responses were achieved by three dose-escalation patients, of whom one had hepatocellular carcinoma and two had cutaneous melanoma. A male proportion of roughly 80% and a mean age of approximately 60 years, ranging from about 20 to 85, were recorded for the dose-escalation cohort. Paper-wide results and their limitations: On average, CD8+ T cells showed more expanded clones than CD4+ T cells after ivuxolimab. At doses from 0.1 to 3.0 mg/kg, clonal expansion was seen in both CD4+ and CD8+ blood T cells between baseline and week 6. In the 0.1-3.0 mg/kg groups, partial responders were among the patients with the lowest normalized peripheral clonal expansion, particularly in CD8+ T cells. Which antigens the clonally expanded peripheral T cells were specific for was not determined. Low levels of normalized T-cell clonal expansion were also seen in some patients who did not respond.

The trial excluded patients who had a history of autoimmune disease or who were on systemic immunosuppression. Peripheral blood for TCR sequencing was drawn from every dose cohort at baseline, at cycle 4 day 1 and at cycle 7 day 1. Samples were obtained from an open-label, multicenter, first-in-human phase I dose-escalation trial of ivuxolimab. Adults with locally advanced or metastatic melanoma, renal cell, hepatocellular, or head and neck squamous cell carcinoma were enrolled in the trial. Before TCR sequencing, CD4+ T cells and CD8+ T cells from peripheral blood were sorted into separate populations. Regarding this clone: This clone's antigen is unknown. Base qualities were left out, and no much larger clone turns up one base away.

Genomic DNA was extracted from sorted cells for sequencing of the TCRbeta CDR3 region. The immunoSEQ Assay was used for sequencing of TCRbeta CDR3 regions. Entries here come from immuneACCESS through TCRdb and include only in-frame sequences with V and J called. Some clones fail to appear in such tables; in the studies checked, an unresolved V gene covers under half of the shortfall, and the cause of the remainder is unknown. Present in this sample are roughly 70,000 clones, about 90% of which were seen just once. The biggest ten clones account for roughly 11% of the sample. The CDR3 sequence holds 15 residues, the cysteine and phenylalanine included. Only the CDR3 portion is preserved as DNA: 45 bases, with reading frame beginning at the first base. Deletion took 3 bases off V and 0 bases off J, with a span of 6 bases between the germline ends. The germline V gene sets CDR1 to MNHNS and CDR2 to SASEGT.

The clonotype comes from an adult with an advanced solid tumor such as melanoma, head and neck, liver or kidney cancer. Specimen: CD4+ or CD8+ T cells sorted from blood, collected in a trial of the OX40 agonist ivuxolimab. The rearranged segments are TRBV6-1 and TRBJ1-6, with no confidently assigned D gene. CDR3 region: CASSDVSSYNSPLHF. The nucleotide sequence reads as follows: TGTGCCAGCAGTGACGTGAGCTCCTATAATTCACCCCTCCACTTT.